This T cell receptor (beta chain) was documented in a study of blood T cell repertoires in COVID-19. Whole-study context: From the United States, Italy and Spain came samples of acute and convalescent COVID-19.

Original methodology: Amplification with reference gene primers provided the estimates of nucleated cell counts. Measured with immunoSEQ multiplex PCR; TCRdb has only the in-frame clones, and not every one. That table is the source of V, J and clone size, and D and trimming were worked out from the DNA. The table has a few hundred thousand clones, roughly 80% seen once; the top ten hold roughly 10%. The germline V gene has CDR1 SGHNT and CDR2 YYREEE (reference sequence). The CDR3 is 16 amino acids. Trimming cost V 5 bases and J 1 base; bases outside gene matches: 5. The rearrangement uses TRBV5-4 and TRBJ2-1, with 11 bases lining up with TRBD2. This clonotype was sampled from a woman over 75 with acute or convalescent COVID-19. The source material was peripheral blood. The CDR3 reads CASRYRTSGSYNEQFF. The CDR3, as DNA: TGTGCCAGCAGATATCGGACTAGCGGGTCCTACAATGAGCAGTTCTTC.